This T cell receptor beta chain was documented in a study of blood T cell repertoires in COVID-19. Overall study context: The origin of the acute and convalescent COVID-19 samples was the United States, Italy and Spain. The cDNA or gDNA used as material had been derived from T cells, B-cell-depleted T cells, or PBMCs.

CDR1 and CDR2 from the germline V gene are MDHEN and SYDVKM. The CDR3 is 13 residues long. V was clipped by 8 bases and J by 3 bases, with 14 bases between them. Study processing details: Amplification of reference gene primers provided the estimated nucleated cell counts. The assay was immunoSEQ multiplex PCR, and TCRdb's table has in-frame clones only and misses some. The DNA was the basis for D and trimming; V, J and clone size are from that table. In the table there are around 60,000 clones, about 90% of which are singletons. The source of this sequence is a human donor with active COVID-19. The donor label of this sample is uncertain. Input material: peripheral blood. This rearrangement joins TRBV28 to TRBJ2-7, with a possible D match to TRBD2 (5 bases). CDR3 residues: CASWRTSNYEQYF. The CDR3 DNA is TGTGCCAGCTGGAGGACTTCAAACTACGAGCAGTACTTC.